Below are 14 T cell receptor beta chains sequenced from a single sample in a study of blood T cell repertoires in COVID-19. Clones were read by immunoSEQ multiplex PCR, and TCRdb kept only the in-frame ones, dropping some. The sample lists under 150,000 clones; around 87% were seen once. Sequenced input: peripheral blood. The receptors originated from a man aged 50-59 years with active COVID-19.

This clone was detected many times. The V and J genes are TRBV2 and TRBJ2-7; 9 bases match TRBD1. The CDR3 has 13 residues. V trimming: 7 bases; J trimming: 9 bases; junction bases outside the gene matches: 10. CDR1 is SNHLY, CDR2 FYNNEI, per germline. This CDR3 reads CASTRGQGLRQYF. CDR3 nucleotide sequence: TGTGCCAGCACTAGGGGACAGGGTTTAAGGCAGTACTTC. The full variable domain, in which reference TRBV2 and TRBJ2-7 provide the parts outside the CDR3, is EPEVTQTPSHQVTQMGQEVILRCVPISNHLYFYWYRQILGQKVEFLVSFYNNEISEKSEIFDDQFSVERPDGSNFTLKIRSTKLEDSAMYFCASTRGQGLRQYFGPGTRLTVT.

The chain couples TRBV10-1 to TRBJ2-1, with 14 bases identical to TRBD2. V was pared by 11 bases and J by 1 base, with 13 bases of the junction left unmatched. The CDR3 loop spans 18 amino acids. Per germline, CDR1 WNHNN and CDR2 SYGVQD (reference sequence). CDR3 nucleotide sequence: TGCGCCGCCCCGGGACTAGCGGGGGCCCTAACTTCCTACAATGAGCAGTTCTTC. This sequence encodes CAAPGLAGALTSYNEQFF.

The chain has TRBV4-1 and TRBJ2-7; D unresolved. V was cut by 4 bases and J by 2 bases, with 9 bases left in between. Germline V gives CDR1 MGHRA, CDR2 YSYEKL. The CDR3 extends over 13 amino acids. The CDR3 DNA reads TGCGCCAGCAGCCCTACAGTTACCTACGAGCAGTACTTC. As protein: CASSPTVTYEQYF.

This clone has just one count. V gene TRBV7-2 combines with J gene TRBJ1-6; D perhaps matches TRBD1 (5 bases). The ends were cut back, 2 bases at V and 9 bases at J, with 8 bases in the middle. Germline CDR1 reads SGHTA; CDR2 reads FQGNSA. The CDR3 is 13 amino acids. CDR3 nucleotide sequence: TGTGCCAGCAGCTTATTGGGGCGTTCACCCCTCCACTTT. Its translation is CASSLLGRSPLHF.

A single count supports this clone. The V call is TRBV4-1, the J call TRBJ2-1, with D possibly TRBD2 on 6 matching bases. The V gene's germline CDR1 is MGHRA and CDR2 YSYEKL. V was clipped by 0 bases and J by 2 bases, with 8 bases between them. The CDR3 spans 15 residues. This chain's CDR3 is CASSQDTGAYNEQFF. The DNA of the CDR3 is TGCGCCAGCAGCCAAGATACGGGGGCCTACAATGAGCAGTTCTTC.

V is TRBV9 and J is TRBJ2-3, with TRBD2 identical over 7 bases. After removal of 2 bases from V and 8 bases from J, the junction contained 8 bases not matched to a gene. Looked up from germline, CDR1 is SGDLS and CDR2 is YYNGEE. The CDR3 is 14 residues long. CDR3 residues: CASSVSSGGGTQYF. The CDR3 nucleotides read TGTGCCAGCAGCGTTAGCTCCGGCGGGGGTACGCAGTATTTT.

The count of this clone is one. The V gene is TRBV6-5, the J gene TRBJ2-7, with 7 bases that match TRBD1. There are 15 residues in the CDR3. Germline CDR1 MNHEY, CDR2 SVGAGI. Trimming removed 6 bases from V and 2 bases from J; junction bases left unmatched: 10. In DNA, the CDR3 is TGTGCCAGCAGCCAAACCGGGACAGTAGCCTACGAGCAGTACTTC. It codes for CASSQTGTVAYEQYF.

J is TRBJ1-6 and V is TRBV18; D unresolved. Per the germline V gene, CDR1 is KGHSH and CDR2 is LQKENI. The CDR3 sequence is 15 residues long. The germline V and J ends were trimmed by 1 base and 7 bases, with 11 bases remaining between them. CDR3 DNA: TGTGCCAGCTCACCACAGCCTGTCCACAATTCACCCCTCCACTTT. Residues: CASSPQPVHNSPLHF. The variable domain in full, with the rest retrieved from reference TRBV18 and TRBJ1-6, is NAGVMQNPRHLVRRRGQEARLRCSPMKGHSHVYWYRQLPEEGLKFMVYLQKENIIDESGMPKERFSAEFPKEGPSILRIQQVVRGDSAAYFCASSPQPVHNSPLHFGNGTRLTVT.

The rearrangement joins TRBV11-2 to TRBJ1-2; tentatively, D is TRBD1 (5 bases). Germline V gene sequence: CDR1 SGHAT, CDR2 FQNNGV. The V gene lost 0 bases and the J gene lost 4 bases, with 6 bases spanning the gap. This CDR3 region has 13 residues. In nucleotides, the CDR3 is TGTGCCAGCAGCTTAGAGCAGGGCTATGGCTACACCTTC. Translating it yields CASSLEQGYGYTF.

This clone occurred once. J is TRBJ1-4 and V is TRBV3-1 (or the pseudogene TRBV3-2); possible D gene TRBD1, 5 bases. CDR1 and CDR2 from the germline V gene are LGHDT and YNNKEL (reference sequence). Trimming stripped 4 bases from V and 8 bases from J, with 20 bases between. The CDR3 sequence is 16 residues long. CDR3 in DNA: TGTGCCAGCAGCCCCTCTGGGCAGGGTGGTACAGAAAAACTGTTTTTT. This sequence encodes CASSPSGQGGTEKLFF.

The rearrangement uses TRBV30 and TRBJ1-1; no reliable D call. The ends were cut back, 1 base at V and 4 bases at J, with 10 bases in the middle. CDR3 length: 13 amino acids. The germline gives CDR1 GTSNPN, CDR2 SVGIG (reference sequence). The CDR3 loop reads CAWSGGYGTEAFF. The CDR3 nucleotides are TGTGCCTGGAGTGGAGGGTACGGCACTGAAGCTTTCTTT.

This sequence joins TRBV6-5 and TRBJ2-7; 7 nucleotides match TRBD1. The junction had 9 bases not matched to a gene; V was cut back by 6 bases and J by 1 base. Germline CDR1 MNHEY, CDR2 SVGAGI. The CDR3 sequence is 15 residues long. The CDR3 spells CASRPRTGRSYEQYF. Here the CDR3 DNA reads TGTGCCAGCAGGCCACGGACAGGCCGATCCTACGAGCAGTACTTC.

V is TRBV19 and J is TRBJ1-5, with D possibly TRBD1 on 5 matching bases. CDR3 length equals 13 residues. CDR1 and CDR2 from the germline V gene are LNHDA and SQIVND (reference sequence). Deletions cut 7 bases from V and 6 bases from J, with 13 bases between. CDR3 sequence (DNA): TGTGCCAGTAACAGCAGGGATGGTCAGCCCCAGCATTTT. This encodes CASNSRDGQPQHF.

The rearrangement joins TRBV6-5 to TRBJ2-1, with D uncertain. The germline V gene has CDR1 MNHEY and CDR2 SVGAGI. V gave up 0 bases and J gave up 0 bases, with 9 bases separating them. CDR3 length: 16 amino acids. The DNA of the CDR3 is TGTGCCAGCAGTTACTCGACTCGAAGCTCCTACAATGAGCAGTTCTTC. Translated: CASSYSTRSSYNEQFF.